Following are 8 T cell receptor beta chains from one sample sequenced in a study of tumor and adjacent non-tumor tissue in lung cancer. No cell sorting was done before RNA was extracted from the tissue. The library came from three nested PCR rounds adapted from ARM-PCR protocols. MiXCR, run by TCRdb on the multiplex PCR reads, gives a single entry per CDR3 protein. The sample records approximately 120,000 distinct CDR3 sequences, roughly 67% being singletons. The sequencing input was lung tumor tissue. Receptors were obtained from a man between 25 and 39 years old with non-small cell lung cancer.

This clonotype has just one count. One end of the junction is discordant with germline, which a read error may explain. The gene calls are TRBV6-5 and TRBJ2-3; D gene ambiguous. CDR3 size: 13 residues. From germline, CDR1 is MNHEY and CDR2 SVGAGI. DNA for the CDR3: TGTGCCAGCAGTTCCCTGTGCACAGATACACAGTATTTT. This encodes CASSSLCTDTQYF.

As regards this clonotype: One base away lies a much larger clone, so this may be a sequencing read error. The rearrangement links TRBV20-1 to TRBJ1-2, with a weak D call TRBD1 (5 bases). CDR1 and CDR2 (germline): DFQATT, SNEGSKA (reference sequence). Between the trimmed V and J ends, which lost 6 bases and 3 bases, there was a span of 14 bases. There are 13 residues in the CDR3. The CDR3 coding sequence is TGCAGTGCGCTGGACGGGGGTGACTATGGCTACACCTTC. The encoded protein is CSALDGGDYGYTF.

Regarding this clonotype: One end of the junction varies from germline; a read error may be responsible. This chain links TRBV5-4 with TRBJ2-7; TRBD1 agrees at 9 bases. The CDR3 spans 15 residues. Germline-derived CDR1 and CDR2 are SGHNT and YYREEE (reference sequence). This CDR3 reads CANSLRGTGNDEQYF. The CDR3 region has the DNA TGTGCCAACAGCTTGAGAGGGACAGGGAACGACGAGCAGTACTTC. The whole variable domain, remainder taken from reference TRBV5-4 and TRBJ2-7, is ETGVTQSPTHLIKTRGQQVTLRCSSQSGHNTVSWYQQALGQGPQFIFQYYREEENGRGNFPPRFSGLQFPNYSSELNVNALELDDSALYLCANSLRGTGNDEQYFGPGTRLTVT.

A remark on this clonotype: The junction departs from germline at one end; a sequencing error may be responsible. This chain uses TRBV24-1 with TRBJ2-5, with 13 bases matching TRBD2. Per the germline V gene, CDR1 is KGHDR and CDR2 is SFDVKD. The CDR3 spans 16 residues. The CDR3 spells CATIDWTSGSRETQYF. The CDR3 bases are TGTGCCACCATTGATTGGACTAGCGGGAGTCGAGAGACCCAGTACTTC.

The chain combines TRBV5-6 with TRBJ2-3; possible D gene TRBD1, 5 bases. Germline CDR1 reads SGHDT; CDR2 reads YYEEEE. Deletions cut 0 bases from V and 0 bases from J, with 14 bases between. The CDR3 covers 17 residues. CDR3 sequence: CASSLVGDSSSTDTQYF. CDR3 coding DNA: TGTGCCAGCAGCTTGGTGGGCGACAGCTCTAGCACAGATACGCAGTATTTT.

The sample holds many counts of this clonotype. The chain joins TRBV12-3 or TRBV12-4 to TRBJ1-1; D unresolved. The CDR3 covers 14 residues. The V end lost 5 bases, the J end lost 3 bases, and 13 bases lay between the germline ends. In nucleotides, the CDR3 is TGTGCCAGCAGTAATCCCTTTCTGGACACTGAAGCTTTCTTT. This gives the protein CASSNPFLDTEAFF.

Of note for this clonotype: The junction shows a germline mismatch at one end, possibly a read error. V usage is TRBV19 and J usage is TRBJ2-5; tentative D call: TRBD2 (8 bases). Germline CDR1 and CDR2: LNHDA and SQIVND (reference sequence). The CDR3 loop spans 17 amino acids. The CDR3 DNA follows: TGTGCCAGTACCGGGGGTAGGGGACTAGGGGGCCGGCAGACCAAGTACTTC. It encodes CASTGGRGLGGRQTKYF.

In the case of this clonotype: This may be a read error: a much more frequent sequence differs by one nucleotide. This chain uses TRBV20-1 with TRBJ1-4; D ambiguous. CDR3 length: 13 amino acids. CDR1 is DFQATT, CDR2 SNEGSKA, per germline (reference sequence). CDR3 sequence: CNVFGTDNEKLFF. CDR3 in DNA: TGCAATGTTTTCGGAACGGACAATGAAAAACTGTTTTTT.